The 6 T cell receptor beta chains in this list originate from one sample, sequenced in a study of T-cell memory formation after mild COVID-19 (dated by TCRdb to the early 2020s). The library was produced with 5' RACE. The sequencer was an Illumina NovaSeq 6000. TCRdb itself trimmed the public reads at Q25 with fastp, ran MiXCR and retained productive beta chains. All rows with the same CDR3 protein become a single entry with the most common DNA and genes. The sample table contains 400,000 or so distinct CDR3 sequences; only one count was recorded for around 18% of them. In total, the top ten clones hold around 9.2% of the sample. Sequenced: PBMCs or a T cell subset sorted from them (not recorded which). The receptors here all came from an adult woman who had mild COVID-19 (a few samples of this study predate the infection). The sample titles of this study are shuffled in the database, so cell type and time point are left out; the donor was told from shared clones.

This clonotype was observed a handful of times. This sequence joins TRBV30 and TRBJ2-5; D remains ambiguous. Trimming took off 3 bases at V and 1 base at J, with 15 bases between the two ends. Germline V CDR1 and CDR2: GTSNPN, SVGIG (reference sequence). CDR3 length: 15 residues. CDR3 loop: CAWRTKLGTQETQYF. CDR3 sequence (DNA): TGTGCCTGGAGGACGAAGCTGGGCACCCAAGAGACCCAGTACTTC.

CDR3 in amino acids: CASSLSRDIGELFF. For the CDR3, the DNA is TGTGCCAGCAGCTTAAGCAGGGACATCGGGGAGCTGTTTTTT. The chain has TRBV7-2 and TRBJ2-2, with D tentatively TRBD1 (6 bases). This CDR3 contains 14 residues. V lost 2 bases and J 7 bases, leaving 11 bases between the germline ends. From germline, CDR1 is SGHTA and CDR2 FQGNSA. The full variable domain, with the rest looked up from reference TRBV7-2 and TRBJ2-2, is GAGVSQSPSNKVTEKGKDVELRCDPISGHTALYWYRQSLGQGLEFLIYFQGNSAPDKSGLPSDRFSAERTGGSVSTLTIQRTQQEDSAVYLCASSLSRDIGELFFGEGSRLTVL.

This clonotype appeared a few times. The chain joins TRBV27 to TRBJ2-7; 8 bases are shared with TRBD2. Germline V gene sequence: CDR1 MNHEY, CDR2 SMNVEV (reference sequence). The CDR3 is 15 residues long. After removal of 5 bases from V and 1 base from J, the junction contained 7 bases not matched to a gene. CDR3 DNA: TGTGCCAGCAGTCCGCTCGGGGGGGGATCCTACGAGCAGTACTTC. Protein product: CASSPLGGGSYEQYF.

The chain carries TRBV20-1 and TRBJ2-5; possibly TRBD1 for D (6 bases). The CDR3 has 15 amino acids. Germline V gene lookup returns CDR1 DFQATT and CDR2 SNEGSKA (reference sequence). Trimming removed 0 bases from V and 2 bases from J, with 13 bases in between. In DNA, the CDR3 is TGCAGTGCTAGAGACCTGGGACACGCGCAAGAGACCCAGTACTTC. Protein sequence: CSARDLGHAQETQYF.

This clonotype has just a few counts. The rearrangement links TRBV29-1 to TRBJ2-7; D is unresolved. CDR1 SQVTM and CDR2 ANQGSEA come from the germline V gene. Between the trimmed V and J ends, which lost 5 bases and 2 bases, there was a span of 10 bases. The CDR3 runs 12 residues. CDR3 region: CSVNKAPYEQYF. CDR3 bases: TGCAGCGTTAACAAGGCCCCCTACGAGCAGTACTTC.

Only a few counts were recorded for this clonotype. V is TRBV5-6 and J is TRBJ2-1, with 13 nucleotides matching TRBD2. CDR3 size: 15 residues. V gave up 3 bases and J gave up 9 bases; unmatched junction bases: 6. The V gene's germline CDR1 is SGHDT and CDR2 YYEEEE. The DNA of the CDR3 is TGTGCCAGCAGCTATGGACTAGCGGGAGTTAGTGAGCAGTTCTTC. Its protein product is CASSYGLAGVSEQFF. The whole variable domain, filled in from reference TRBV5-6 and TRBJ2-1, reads DAGVTQSPTHLIKTRGQQVTLRCSPKSGHDTVSWYQQALGQGPQFIFQYYEEEERQRGNFPDRFSGHQFPNYSSELNVNALLLGDSALYLCASSYGLAGVSEQFFGPGTRLTVL.